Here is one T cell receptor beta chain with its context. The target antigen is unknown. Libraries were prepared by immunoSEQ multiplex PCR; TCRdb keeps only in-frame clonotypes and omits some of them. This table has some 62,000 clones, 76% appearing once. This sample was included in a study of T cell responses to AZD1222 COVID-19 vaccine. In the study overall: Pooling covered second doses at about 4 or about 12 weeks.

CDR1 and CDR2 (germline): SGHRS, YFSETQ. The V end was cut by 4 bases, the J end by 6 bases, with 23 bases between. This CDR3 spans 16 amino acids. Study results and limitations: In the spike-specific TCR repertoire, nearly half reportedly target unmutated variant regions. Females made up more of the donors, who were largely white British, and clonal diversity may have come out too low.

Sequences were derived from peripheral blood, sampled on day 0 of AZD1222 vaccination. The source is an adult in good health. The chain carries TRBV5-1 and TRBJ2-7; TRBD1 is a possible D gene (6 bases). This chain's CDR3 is CASSPPGGRGGVEQYF. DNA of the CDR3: TGCGCCAGCAGCCCCCCCGGCGGCAGGGGCGGAGTCGAGCAGTACTTC. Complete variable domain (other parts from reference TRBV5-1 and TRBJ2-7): KAGVTQTPRYLIKTRGQQVTLSCSPISGHRSVSWYQQTPGQGLQFLFEYFSETQRNKGNFPGRFSGRQFSNSRSEMNVSTLELGDSALYLCASSPPGGRGGVEQYFGPGTRLTVT.